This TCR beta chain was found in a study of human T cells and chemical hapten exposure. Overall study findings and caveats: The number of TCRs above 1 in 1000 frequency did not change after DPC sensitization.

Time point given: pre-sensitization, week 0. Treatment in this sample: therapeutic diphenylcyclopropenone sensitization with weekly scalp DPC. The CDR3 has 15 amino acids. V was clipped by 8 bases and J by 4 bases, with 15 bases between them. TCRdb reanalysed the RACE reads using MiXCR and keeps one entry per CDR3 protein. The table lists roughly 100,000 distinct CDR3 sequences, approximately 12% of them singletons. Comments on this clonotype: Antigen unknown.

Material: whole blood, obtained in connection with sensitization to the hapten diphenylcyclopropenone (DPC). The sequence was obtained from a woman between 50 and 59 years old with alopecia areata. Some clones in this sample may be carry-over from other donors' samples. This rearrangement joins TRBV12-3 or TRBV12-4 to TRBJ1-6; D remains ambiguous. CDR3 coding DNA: TGTGCCAGCCGCCACGGGGATCGATATAATTCACCCCTCCACTTT. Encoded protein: CASRHGDRYNSPLHF.